This T cell receptor beta chain comes out of a study of response to subunit inactivated influenza vaccine. General observations from the study: The authors suggested that few new T cells are recruited per seasonal influenza vaccination.

This clonotype was counted ten times or more. Its target is not known. CDR1 and CDR2 (germline): SEHNR, FQNEAQ (reference sequence). V lost 3 bases and J 3 bases, leaving 12 bases between the germline ends. The CDR3 has 14 residues. TCRdb re-derived calls from the RT-PCR reads in MiXCR, one entry per CDR3 protein. The data show around 500,000 distinct CDR3 sequences, 9.5% to 12% seen once. The J gene is TRBJ2-7, the V gene TRBV7-9; possible D gene TRBD1, 5 bases. The TCR sequence derives from a man aged 45-65 years who received an inactivated influenza vaccine. The input for sequencing was PBMCs from blood, taken more than 35 days after vaccination. The CDR3 loop reads CASSFGQGIYEQYF. For the CDR3, the DNA is TGTGCCAGCAGCTTCGGTCAGGGTATCTACGAGCAGTACTTC.